This TCR beta chain was captured in a study of cytomegalovirus exposure and HLA in healthy donors. The study, taken as a whole, reports: TRBV6-2, TRBV6-3 and some other V segments were unresolvable in 87-base-pair reads.

Primers included in the PCR were 60 Vbeta and 13 Jbeta primers. The protocol was immunoSEQ multiplex PCR, while the TCRdb copy is restricted to in-frame clones and leaves out a portion. The sample shows fewer than 140,000 clones, 70% to 80% of them seen only once. Comment on this clone: The antigen is undetermined.

CDR1 and CDR2 (germline): MGHRA, YSYEKL. The CDR3 loop spans 19 amino acids. V shed 0 bases, J shed 1 base, and the junction held 6 bases outside the gene matches. The source of this sequence is a female donor in good health and CMV-seronegative. The sequenced sample consisted of PBMCs. The chain has TRBV4-1 and TRBJ2-3; 14 bases agree with TRBD2. The CDR3 spells CASSQDGGLAGGRTDTQYF. Written as DNA, the CDR3 is TGCGCCAGCAGCCAAGATGGTGGACTAGCGGGAGGCCGCACAGATACGCAGTATTTT.